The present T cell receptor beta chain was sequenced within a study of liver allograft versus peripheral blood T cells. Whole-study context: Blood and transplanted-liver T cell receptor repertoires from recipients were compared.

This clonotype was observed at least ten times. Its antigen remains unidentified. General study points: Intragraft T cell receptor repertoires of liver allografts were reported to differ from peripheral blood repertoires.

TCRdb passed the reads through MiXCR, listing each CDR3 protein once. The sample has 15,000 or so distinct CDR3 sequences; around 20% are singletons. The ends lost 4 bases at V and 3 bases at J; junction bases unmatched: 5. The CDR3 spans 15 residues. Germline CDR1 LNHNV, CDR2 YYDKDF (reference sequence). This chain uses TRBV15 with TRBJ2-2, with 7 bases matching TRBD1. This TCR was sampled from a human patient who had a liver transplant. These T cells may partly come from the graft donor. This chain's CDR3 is CATSKRQGDTGELFF. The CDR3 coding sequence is TGTGCCACCAGCAAAAGACAGGGAGACACCGGGGAGCTGTTTTTT.